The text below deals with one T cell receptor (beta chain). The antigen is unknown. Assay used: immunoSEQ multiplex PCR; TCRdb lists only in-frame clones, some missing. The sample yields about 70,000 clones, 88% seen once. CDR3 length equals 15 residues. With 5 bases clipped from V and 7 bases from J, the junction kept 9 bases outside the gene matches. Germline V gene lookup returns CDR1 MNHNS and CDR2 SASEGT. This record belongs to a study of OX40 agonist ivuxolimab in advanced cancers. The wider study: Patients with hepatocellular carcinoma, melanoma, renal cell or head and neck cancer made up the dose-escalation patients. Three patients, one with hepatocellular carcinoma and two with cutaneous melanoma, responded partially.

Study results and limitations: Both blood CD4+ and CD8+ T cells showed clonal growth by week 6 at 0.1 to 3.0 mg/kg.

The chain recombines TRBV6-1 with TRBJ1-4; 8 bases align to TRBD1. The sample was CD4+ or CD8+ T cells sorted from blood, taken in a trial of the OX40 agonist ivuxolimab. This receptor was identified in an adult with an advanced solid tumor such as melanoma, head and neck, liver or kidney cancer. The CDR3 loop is CASSPLDREGEKLFF. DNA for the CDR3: TGTGCCAGCAGTCCTCTGGACAGGGAGGGTGAAAAACTGTTTTTT.